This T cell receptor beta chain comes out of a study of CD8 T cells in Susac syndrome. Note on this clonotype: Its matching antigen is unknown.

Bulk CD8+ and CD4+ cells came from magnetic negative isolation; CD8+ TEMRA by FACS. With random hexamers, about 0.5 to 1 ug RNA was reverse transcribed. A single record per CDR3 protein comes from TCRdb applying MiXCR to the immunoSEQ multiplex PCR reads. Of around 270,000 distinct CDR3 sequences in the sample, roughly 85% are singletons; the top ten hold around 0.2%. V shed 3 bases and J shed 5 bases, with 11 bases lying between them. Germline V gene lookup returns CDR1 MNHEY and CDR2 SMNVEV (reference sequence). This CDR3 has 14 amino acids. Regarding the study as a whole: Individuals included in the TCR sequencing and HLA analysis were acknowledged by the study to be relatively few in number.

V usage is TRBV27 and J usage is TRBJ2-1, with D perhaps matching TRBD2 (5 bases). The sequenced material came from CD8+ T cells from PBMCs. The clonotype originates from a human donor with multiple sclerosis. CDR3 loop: CASSFSPGDNEQFF. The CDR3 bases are TGTGCCAGCAGTTTCTCTCCCGGGGACAATGAGCAGTTCTTC.